The present T cell receptor beta chain was sequenced within a study of cytomegalovirus exposure and HLA in healthy donors listed by TCRdb under 2017. Background for the entire study: According to an earlier analysis of around 600 of the donors, 150 million to 200 million T cells yielded roughly 110 million unique TCR beta sequences and approximately 300 Gb of sequence data. To predict cytomegalovirus infection status, the study combined high-throughput TCR immunosequencing, statistical association of individual TCRs with disease status, and machine learning. A later genetic analysis used genome-wide SNP genotypes for about 60% of the 666 donors, treating that subset as a discovery cohort. In addition to the first cohort of 666 subjects, a separate validation cohort of over 90 different subjects was used. HLA typing included class I and class II loci at four-digit resolution. Donor age, sex, ethnicity and CMV serostatus were compiled together with the repertoire data. On average, about 200,000 unique TCR beta nucleotide sequences were sequenced per donor among 300 to 500 genotyped donors of the cohort, with roughly 18% of those sequences being non-productive. To decide whether each TCR beta V gene segment behaved as functional or pseudogenic, an earlier analysis of some 580 of the donors relied on high-throughput TCR beta sequencing. An early release covering just under 650 HLA-typed donors comprised about 300 gigabases of sequencing data and tens of millions of unique TCR sequences. The study aimed to test whether cataloging public T cell receptors could reveal signatures of past pathogen exposure. Typing coverage varied by locus: 629-630 donors for A, B, C, DRB1 and DQB1; roughly 510 for DQA1; more than 600 for DPA1; more than 450 for DPB1. The study profiled the T cell repertoires of 550 to 700 subjects by immunosequencing and related them to cytomegalovirus serostatus. Rather than using new phenotypic data, the later analysis identified candidate immune exposures from TCR beta sequences and from how often those sequences occurred across donors. To study patterns of TCR occurrence, a later analysis re-analyzed previously published TCR beta repertoires from 500 to 850 donors and added high-resolution HLA genotyping. The genetic ancestry cluster associated with self-reported Caucasian donors included 81% of the roughly 400 genotyped donors. Every repertoire in the discovery cohort had been generated on one and the same sequencing platform. Because of strong linkage in the cohort, roughly five DR-DQ haplotypes were treated as single units for association and clustering. The paper's findings and limits, for the study overall: The 87-base-pair reads could not distinguish some IMGT-functional V segments, including TRBV6-2 and TRBV6-3, so those segments were excluded. The authors suggested that the approach could potentially be generalized to other disease states and immunological phenotypes. Linkage disequilibrium might explain the correlated functional status among segregating V segments, but an unknown experimental factor could not be excluded. In both the original and validation cohorts, the classifier was reported to diagnose cytomegalovirus status with high specificity and sensitivity. In vitro tests confirmed that a few of the cytomegalovirus-associated TCR beta chains recognize cytomegalovirus antigens. Immune exposure information for the cohort was limited to CMV serostatus. Because HLA typing was unavailable for some donors at each locus, only the typed subset was used in association tests. The presence/absence analyses assumed that sequencing depth was roughly uniform across donors, and that assumption may not be true. When HLA alleles, especially DR and DQ, strongly co-occurred, TCR associations were difficult to assign to individual alleles. In a later analysis, about 17,000 TCR beta sequences were associated with specific HLA alleles at a false discovery rate of 0.05. Only TCR beta chains were sequenced in this cohort, and the absence of alpha or paired-chain data limited detectable features. Approximately 18 rarely observed V segments, including chromosome 9 orphons, were excluded from the earlier analysis of approximately 500 of the donors because counts were too low. Compared with the approximately 710-donor mean, donors in an Asian-associated ancestry cluster had fewer N-insertions in productive TCRs, according to a later genetic analysis. A cluster of highly shared sequence variants was judged likely to represent a technical artifact of the sequencing pipeline. A further reported finding was that TCR beta sequences accurately predicted the HLA-A and HLA-B alleles for most subjects in the first cohort. In a later analysis, TCR association rates were found to vary across HLA loci, with the most associated TCRs seen for DRB1 alleles and the fewest for HLA-C alleles. The study listed 150 to 200 TCR beta chains as associated with cytomegalovirus. Broadly in line with IMGT annotations, most TCR beta V segments showed up in productive rearrangements about 90% or about 30% of the time in an earlier analysis of some 590 of the donors. In a later analysis, most CMV-associated TCR beta chains were found to appear HLA-restricted, with HLA associations seemingly driven largely by CMV exposure. V-gene and J-gene trimming of TCR beta chains was associated with a missense DCLRE1C variant in a later genetic analysis, and the association was replicated in an independent cohort. Most TCR sequences were observed very rarely across donors, whereas some public TCRs were present in many individuals. In a later analysis, HLA-associated TCR beta chains showed more clonal expansion and lower generation probabilities than non-associated chains that were equally common. In a later analysis, several top co-occurrence clusters were reported to appear linked to parvovirus B19, influenza, CMV and Epstein-Barr virus.

The protocol used for the library was the immunoSEQ multiplex PCR assay. For the multiplex PCR, a mixture combining 60 forward primers for TCR Vbeta segments and 13 reverse primers for TCR Jbeta segments was used. Amplification of the CDR3 region of rearranged TCR beta genes was performed with a multiplex PCR assay on genomic DNA. Amplified TCR beta libraries were sequenced as 87-base-pair reads on the Illumina HiSeq System. On the authors' methods: A later analysis tallied roughly 76 million unique TCR beta chains across the 666 repertoires, and approximately 12 million of those chains were shared by two or more donors. To remove PCR and sequencing errors, raw reads were error-corrected and collapsed into unique sequences using a nearest-neighbor algorithm that merged closely related sequences. To assign V, D and J gene segments, CDR3 sequences were aligned to IMGT reference sequences. For a sequence to be retained, a match of at least six nucleotides was required to both a V gene segment and a J gene segment. A rearrangement counted as productive if the CDR3 had no stop codons and remained in frame with V and J, and every other rearrangement counted as non-productive. CDR3 was defined according to IMGT convention as the region running from the second conserved V-encoded cysteine to the conserved J-encoded phenylalanine. The earlier analysis of about 590 of the donors excluded sequences that lacked an unambiguous match to a single V gene segment. In an earlier analysis of several hundred of the donors, V segments were called functional above 56.7% productive rearrangements and were called segregating when the between-donor standard deviation exceeded 5%. A statistical classification framework was built for diagnosing cytomegalovirus status from the catalog of TCR beta chain sequences. V and J gene assignment, in a later analysis, came from comparing TCR nucleotide sequences with IMGT/GENE-DB human TR gene sequences. The TCRdist pipeline was used in a later analysis to assign CDR3 sequences and most-parsimonious VDJ recombination scenarios. In a later analysis, each TCR beta chain was defined by its CDR3 amino acid sequence together with its V-gene family, and reads lacking a unique V-gene family were excluded. As a way to deal with suspected cross-contamination and a sequencing artifact, a later analysis dropped roughly 600 nucleotide sequences that were highly shared and had low generation probability. For each public chain, a later analysis derived a clonal expansion index from normalized ranks of inferred template counts within each repertoire. Generation probabilities in a later analysis came from a VDJ recombination model fitted to out-of-frame rearrangements, and those results were checked against IGoR. In a later analysis, hypergeometric tests were used to score TCR-TCR, TCR-HLA and TCR-CMV co-occurrence, with a repertoire-size bias correction applied to TCR pairs. In a later analysis, false discovery rates were estimated by permuting HLA or CMV assignments 20 times. A later analysis grouped co-occurring TCRs with DBSCAN, adding TCRdist sequence similarity when clustering within HLA-allele-positive subsets. For co-occurrence clustering, repertoires with fewer than 30,000 or more than 120,000 public chains were excluded, along with roughly five repertoires with anomalous nucleotide sharing. TCRdb retrieved this table from immuneACCESS and kept in-frame rearrangements only. Not all clones are present; in checked studies, unresolved V genes account for under half, and no reason is known for the remainder. V and J calls and clone size follow that table, whereas D and trimming were derived from the DNA. Present in this sample are hundreds of thousands of clones, about three quarters of which were seen just once. Less than 3.5% of the sample goes to the ten largest clones.

Including the terminal cysteine and phenylalanine, the CDR3 comprises 12 residues. Only the CDR3 region is kept as DNA, spanning 36 bases read in frame from base 1. The V end gives up 4 bases and the J end 5 bases, leaving 1 base in the junction not matched to a gene. From the germline V gene, CDR1 is MDHEN and CDR2 is SYDVKM. The cohort comprised 710 or so healthy bone marrow donors. All cohort members were sampled while nominally healthy, although unrecorded immune exposures were likely present. The donor was CMV seropositive and was included in the group of 250 to 300 seropositive cohort members. Each donor provided a peripheral blood sample, and peripheral blood mononuclear cells were used for TCR beta sequencing. The Qiagen DNeasy Blood Extraction Kit was used to extract genomic DNA from the blood cell samples. As regards this clone: This receptor's antigen is unknown. No per-base quality is available; no much larger clone lies one base away.

This sequence uses TRBV28 and TRBJ2-7, and TRBD1 matches 8 of the central bases. The sequence came from a woman aged 55-70 years in good health and CMV-seropositive. Sequenced input: PBMCs. The nucleotides are TGTGCCAGCAGTTCAGGGGGCAACGAGCAGTACTTC. It encodes CASSSGGNEQYF. The variable domain in full, with residues beyond the CDR3 obtained from the reference TRBV28 and TRBJ2-7 genes, is DVKVTQSSRYLVKRTGEKVFLECVQDMDHENMFWYRQDPGLGLRLIYFSYDVKMKEKGDIPEGYSVSREKKERFSLILESASTNQTSMYLCASSSGGNEQYFGPGTRLTVT.